This T cell receptor (beta chain) was captured in a study of immune heterogeneity within non-small cell lung tumors listed by TCRdb under 2018. Turning to the overall study: Histology comprised a handful of squamous cell carcinomas, about nine non-squamous carcinomas and 1 tumor not otherwise specified. The study combined whole-exome sequencing, RNA-seq and TCR beta repertoire sequencing of multiple spatially distinct regions from each NSCLC tumor to examine intratumoral immune heterogeneity. TCR repertoire analysis included 57 tumor loci from approximately 16 patients, whereas transcriptome data included only about 46 loci from more than nine patients. Neoantigen binding to each patient's HLA alleles was predicted with netMHCpan-3.0 for mutant peptides of 8 to 11 amino acids.

V and J are truncated by 3 bases and 1 base respectively, leaving an intervening sequence of 3 bases. Per the germline V gene (reference sequence), DFQATT is the CDR1 and SNEGSKA is the CDR2. The CDR3 covers 11 residues, taking in both the cysteine and the phenylalanine. Here the CDR3 DNA is all that survives: 33 bases in frame from base 1. Points the paper makes about the study in general: A moderate positive correlation (R 0.3 to 0.35), which was statistically significant, linked local T-cell repertoire clonality to local tumor mutational burden. For the most part, high-frequency TCR beta clonotypes differed from one individual patient to another. Identical dominant CDR3B clonotypes recurred across loci within a patient, yet different tumor locations also harbored unique high-frequency clones.

The TCR beta CDR3 region was amplified with a multiplex PCR system whose first round ran for approximately 11 cycles using 32 V-gene forward primers and 13 J-gene reverse primers. First-round PCR used a QIAGEN Multiplex PCR Kit, and primer sequences were filed in Chinese patent CN105087789A. A second PCR round added Illumina universal primers using the Phusion High-Fidelity PCR Kit. Sequencing of the TCR libraries was done on the Illumina HiSeq X Ten platform in paired-end mode with a 151 bp read length. The authors processed their data as follows. Cutadapt removed reads without multiplex PCR primers, PEAR merged read pairs, and MiXCR with default settings called CDR3 regions. Shannon entropy measured repertoire diversity, and clonality was calculated as one minus the Shannon entropy divided by the ln of the count of productive unique sequences. Clonotypes present at frequencies of at least 0.5% were defined as dominant or high-frequency T-cell clones. The public sequencing data were trimmed at Q25 with fastp and processed into clonotypes with MiXCR by TCRdb, which kept only in-frame beta chains. All rows with the same CDR3 protein become a single entry with the most common DNA and genes. The V and J calls come from TCRdb's annotation, not from the publication. For this sample the table gives roughly 1,800 distinct CDR3 sequences, of which roughly 22% were detected only once. The ten largest clones take up 8.9% of the sample.

The TCR template was genomic DNA extracted from bulk tumor tissue, and roughly 590 ng of gDNA was amplified for each sample. During surgery, multiple biopsies were taken from each primary tumor, with sampling sites spaced as far apart as possible within the tumor mass. The study cohort was described as untreated and was composed of newly diagnosed NSCLC cases undergoing curative surgery. Donors were some 15 newly diagnosed non-small cell lung cancer patients undergoing surgery with curative intent. Two independent pathologists reviewed the resected tumor masses. Sequencing was performed only on DNA and RNA samples of high quality. This clonotype registers as medium-sized (0.01 to 0.1%) within its sample. Its antigen is unknown. One base away there is no much larger clone; base qualities are not given.

The sequencing input was lung tumor tissue. The chain is made from TRBV20-1 and TRBJ1-1, with no confidently assigned D gene. This receptor was taken from a woman aged 45 to 65 with non-small cell lung cancer. The DNA reads TGCAGTGCTAGTAAGAACACTGAAGCTTTCTTT. It translates to CSASKNTEAFF.